This T cell receptor (beta chain) comes out of a study of cytomegalovirus exposure and HLA in healthy donors. To note about this clone: What it recognizes is unknown.

Primers for the PCR totalled 60 Vbeta and 13 Jbeta. Original methodology: Counted up in a later analysis, unique TCR beta chains came to 65 million to 80 million, with roughly 11 million shared. Only in-frame clones appear in the TCRdb table, and some are missing; sequencing was by immunoSEQ multiplex PCR. That table gives V, J and clone size, and the DNA gave D and trimming. The top ten hold roughly 3.2% of the sample, which has more than 95,000 clones, approximately 69% seen once. The CDR3 loop spans 14 amino acids. Germline V lookup: CDR1 SGHTA, CDR2 FQGNSA. Trimming cost V 5 bases and J 16 bases; bases outside gene matches: 13. Study-level findings and limits: Prior analysis indicated that the majority of TCR beta V segments exhibited productivity approximately 87% or approximately 30% of the time.

Sequenced: PBMCs. This chain links TRBV7-2 with TRBJ2-1, with TRBD2 matching over 11 bases. The clonotype originates from a man aged 30-40 years in good health and CMV-seronegative. CDR3 sequence: CASSELAGVTRGFF. CDR3 bases: TGTGCCAGCAGCGAACTAGCGGGAGTCACCAGGGGATTCTTC.